These 25 T cell receptor beta chains were sequenced from one sample in a study of response to subunit inactivated influenza vaccine. MiXCR, run by TCRdb on the RT-PCR reads, gives a single entry per CDR3 protein. Here the sample spans around 160,000 distinct CDR3 sequences, roughly 11% being singletons. Sequenced material: non-naive T cells sorted from PBMCs, taken roughly 45 days after vaccination. These TCRs come from a man aged 45 to 65 who received an inactivated influenza vaccine.

In its sample, this clonotype was seen a few times. The chain recombines TRBV7-2 with TRBJ2-1, with D possibly being TRBD1 or TRBD2 (5 bases each). Per the germline V gene, CDR1 is SGHTA and CDR2 is FQGNSA. V lost 5 bases to trimming and J lost 5 bases, with 13 bases between them. This CDR3 comprises 14 residues. This CDR3 is CASSPQTADNEQFF. As DNA, the CDR3 is TGTGCCAGCAGCCCTCAGACAGCGGACAATGAGCAGTTCTTC.

As for this clonotype: A read error may be the cause here, since a much bigger clone is one base away. This chain connects TRBV12-3 or TRBV12-4 to TRBJ2-5; 14 nucleotides match TRBD2. CDR3 length equals 15 residues. V shed 6 bases and J 5 bases; nucleotides not matched to a gene: 5. The CDR3 region is CASRGLAGGLETQYF. CDR3 in DNA: TGTGCCAGCAGAGGACTAGCGGGAGGATTGGAGACCCAGTACTTC.

The gene calls are TRBV2 and TRBJ2-2; possible D gene TRBD2, 6 bases. The CDR3 extends over 14 amino acids. The germline V gene has CDR1 SNHLY and CDR2 FYNNEI. Deletions cut 5 bases from V and 5 bases from J, with 12 bases between. DNA for the CDR3: TGTGCCAGCAGTTCCATGGGGGGAACCGGGGAGCTGTTTTTT. It encodes CASSSMGGTGELFF. Combining the CDR3 with reference TRBV2 and TRBJ2-2 gives the whole variable domain EPEVTQTPSHQVTQMGQEVILRCVPISNHLYFYWYRQILGQKVEFLVSFYNNEISEKSEIFDDQFSVERPDGSNFTLKIRSTKLEDSAMYFCASSSMGGTGELFFGEGSRLTVL.

As regards this clonotype: A much larger clone differs from this one at a single base, so this may be a read error. DNA of the CDR3: TGTGCCAGCAGCTCCATGACAGGGGGCTCTCATCCCCAGCATTTT. It is translated as CASSSMTGGSHPQHF. The chain recombines TRBV7-2 with TRBJ1-5; TRBD1 agrees at 10 bases. Unmatched junction bases numbered 10, after V lost 4 bases and J lost 10 bases. The CDR3 is 15 amino acids. From germline, CDR1 is SGHTA and CDR2 FQGNSA.

This chain uses TRBV7-2 with TRBJ1-2; perhaps TRBD1 as D (6 bases). The CDR3 is 13 residues long. Germline V gives CDR1 SGHTA, CDR2 FQGNSA. Trimming shortened V by 5 bases and J by 6 bases, and 13 bases separated the two germline ends. CDR3 residues: CASSQQGFDGYTF. The CDR3 DNA sequence: TGTGCCAGCAGCCAACAGGGATTCGATGGCTACACCTTC. Drawing the rest from reference TRBV7-2 and TRBJ1-2, the complete variable domain is GAGVSQSPSNKVTEKGKDVELRCDPISGHTALYWYRQSLGQGLEFLIYFQGNSAPDKSGLPSDRFSAERTGGSVSTLTIQRTQQEDSAVYLCASSQQGFDGYTFGSGTRLTVV.

This clonotype has a count of ten or more. The J gene is TRBJ2-5, the V gene TRBV20-1; 7 bases are shared with TRBD1. J lost 4 bases, V lost 5 bases, and 7 bases had no gene match. This CDR3 has 13 residues. CDR1 and CDR2 (germline): DFQATT, SNEGSKA (reference sequence). In DNA form, the CDR3 reads TGCAGTGCTGGAACGACAGGGCCAGAGACCCAGTACTTC. It yields the protein CSAGTTGPETQYF.

The chain employs TRBV28 and TRBJ1-1; D possibly corresponds to TRBD1 (5 bases). V was shortened by 7 bases and J by 1 base, with 19 bases between the two germline ends. This CDR3 comprises 16 residues. Germline lookup yields CDR1 MDHEN and CDR2 SYDVKM. The CDR3 region has the DNA TGTGCCAGCAACACCGGGAGCGGGGGTTGGAACACTGAAGCTTTCTTT. Translation: CASNTGSGGWNTEAFF.

This clonotype has a handful of counts. The J gene is TRBJ2-5, the V gene TRBV3-1, with D uncertain. CDR3 length: 12 residues. The germline gives CDR1 LGHDT, CDR2 YNNKEL (reference sequence). The ends were cut back, 1 base at V and 7 bases at J, with 7 bases in the middle. The CDR3 is CASSQGMVTQYF. In DNA form, the CDR3 reads TGTGCCAGCAGCCAAGGAATGGTGACCCAGTACTTC.

This chain connects TRBV6-1 to TRBJ1-5, with 10 bases aligning to TRBD1. The CDR3 spans 15 residues. With 4 bases clipped from V and 4 bases from J, the junction kept 4 bases outside the gene matches. CDR1 is MNHNS, CDR2 SASEGT, per germline. Written as DNA, the CDR3 is TGTGCCAGCAGTGCGGGACAGGGGCCTAATCAGCCCCAGCATTTT. Translated: CASSAGQGPNQPQHF.

The chain employs TRBV9 and TRBJ1-5; tentative D call: TRBD1 (5 bases). V lost 8 bases to trimming and J lost 2 bases, with 17 bases between them. CDR1 and CDR2 (germline): SGDLS, YYNGEE. This CDR3 is 15 amino acids long. Here the CDR3 reads CASTVGAEGNQPQHF. In DNA, the CDR3 is TGTGCCAGTACCGTAGGGGCAGAAGGCAATCAGCCCCAGCATTTT.

V usage is TRBV11-2 and J usage is TRBJ2-1; D might be TRBD1 or TRBD2, each matching 7 bases. The germline V gene encodes CDR1 SGHAT and CDR2 FQNNGV. V was cut by 2 bases and J by 7 bases, with 18 bases left in between. The CDR3 sequence is 16 residues long. The CDR3 DNA reads as TGTGCCAGCAGCTTAATGGGGAGGGGGCTTGGGAATGAGCAGTTCTTC. Its protein is CASSLMGRGLGNEQFF.

This clonotype was seen many times. At one end, the junction sequence differs from germline, possibly due to a read error. DNA for the CDR3: TGTGCTAGCAGCTTAGGTGTGAACGCAGATACGCAGTATTTT. It yields the protein CASSLGVNADTQYF. The V and J genes are TRBV7-7 and TRBJ2-3; D is undetermined. The CDR3 covers 14 residues. CDR1 and CDR2 from the germline V gene are SSHAT and FNYEAQ (reference sequence).

This clonotype has at least ten counts. This sequence joins TRBV6-2 or TRBV6-3 and TRBJ2-2; the D is unclear. Germline V gives CDR1 MNHEY, CDR2 SVGEGT. The length of the CDR3 is 13 residues. The V end was cut by 8 bases, the J end by 0 bases, with 7 bases between. Here the CDR3 DNA reads TGTGCCAGCGCCTGGTCGAACACCGGGGAGCTGTTTTTT. Protein: CASAWSNTGELFF.

This clonotype was recorded a few times. The chain uses TRBV5-1 and TRBJ2-3; TRBD1 might be the D (6 bases). V lost 4 bases to trimming and J lost 3 bases, with 15 bases between them. This CDR3 region has 15 residues. Germline-derived CDR1 and CDR2 are SGHRS and YFSETQ. As DNA, the CDR3 is TGCGCCAGCAGCAGAGGGGGTGTAGATACAGATACGCAGTATTTT. Its translation is CASSRGGVDTDTQYF.

The V gene is TRBV11-2, the J gene TRBJ2-7; perhaps TRBD2 as D (7 bases). V lost 1 base, J lost 2 bases, and 12 bases lay in between. Germline values: CDR1 SGHAT, CDR2 FQNNGV. The CDR3 has 15 amino acids. Here the CDR3 reads CASSLAQGRAYEQYF. DNA for the CDR3: TGTGCCAGCAGCTTAGCGCAGGGGAGGGCCTACGAGCAGTACTTC.

This clonotype was seen a handful of times. J is TRBJ2-1 and V is TRBV5-6; a possible D gene is TRBD1 (5 bases). The CDR3 sequence is 17 residues long. V was shortened by 1 base and J by 4 bases, with 18 bases between the two germline ends. The V gene's germline CDR1 is SGHDT and CDR2 YYEEEE. This CDR3 is CASSLIGAFAFYNEQFF. CDR3 DNA sequence: TGTGCCAGCAGCTTGATAGGGGCGTTCGCTTTTTACAATGAGCAGTTCTTC. The entire variable domain, with the rest obtained from reference TRBV5-6 and TRBJ2-1, is as follows: DAGVTQSPTHLIKTRGQQVTLRCSPKSGHDTVSWYQQALGQGPQFIFQYYEEEERQRGNFPDRFSGHQFPNYSSELNVNALLLGDSALYLCASSLIGAFAFYNEQFFGPGTRLTVL.

In this sample, this clonotype turned up many times. This sequence joins TRBV5-6 and TRBJ1-2; no clear D gene. Trimming removed 6 bases from V and 2 bases from J, with 8 bases in between. The CDR3 sequence is 12 residues long. CDR1 is SGHDT and CDR2 is YYEEEE in the germline V gene. The DNA for the CDR3 is TGTGCCAGCACCTGGTTGAACTATGGCTACACCTTC. This translates into CASTWLNYGYTF.

The gene calls are TRBV5-4 and TRBJ1-2, with TRBD1 identical over 11 bases. The germline V gene has CDR1 SGHNT and CDR2 YYREEE (reference sequence). The CDR3 runs to 17 residues. V shed 2 bases and J 4 bases; nucleotides not matched to a gene: 10. CDR3 DNA: TGTGCCAGCAGCTTCGGGACAGGGGGGCAGAAACCCTATGGCTACACCTTC. Amino acid sequence: CASSFGTGGQKPYGYTF.

This clonotype was seen only a few times. V usage is TRBV11-3 and J usage is TRBJ2-2, with TRBD1 matching 8 bases. The length of the CDR3 is 21 residues. V gave up 4 bases and J gave up 4 bases; unmatched junction bases: 23. Germline assignment: CDR1 SGHNT and CDR2 YENEEA. The CDR3 DNA sequence: TGTGCCAGCAGCTCCACCTTGAGACAGGGGTCGCCACTGACGAGCACCGGGGAGCTGTTTTTT. As protein: CASSSTLRQGSPLTSTGELFF.

This chain joins TRBV25-1 and TRBJ2-5; D ambiguous. V dropped 3 bases and J dropped 4 bases, with 3 bases sitting between them. This CDR3 is built from 11 residues. The germline V gene encodes CDR1 MGHDK and CDR2 SYGVNS. CDR3 bases: TGTGCCAGCAGTGATATAGAGACCCAGTACTTC. This encodes CASSDIETQYF. The variable domain in full, completed from reference TRBV25-1 and TRBJ2-5, reads EADIYQTPRYLVIGTGKKITLECSQTMGHDKMYWYQQDPGMELHLIHYSYGVNSTEKGDLSSESTVSRIRTEHFPLTLESARPSHTSQYLCASSDIETQYFGPGTRLLVL.

V gene TRBV7-2 combines with J gene TRBJ2-7; D is perhaps TRBD2 (5 bases). The V gene lost 5 bases and the J gene lost 5 bases, with 13 bases spanning the gap. This CDR3 has 13 amino acids. Germline V gene sequence: CDR1 SGHTA, CDR2 FQGNSA. CDR3 residues: CASSITNGNEQYF. In nucleotides, the CDR3 is TGTGCCAGCAGCATTACTAACGGGAACGAGCAGTACTTC.

The chain couples TRBV6-2 or TRBV6-3 to TRBJ2-1; TRBD2 matches at 7 bases. This CDR3 has 16 residues. Germline V gene data show CDR1 as MNHEY and CDR2 as SVGEGT. The junction had 12 bases not matched to a gene; V was cut back by 5 bases and J by 5 bases. The CDR3 sequence: CASSPPLARGNNEQFF. CDR3 DNA: TGTGCCAGCAGTCCCCCCCTAGCGCGGGGGAACAATGAGCAGTTCTTC.

The rearrangement joins TRBV3-1 to TRBJ1-2; no clear D gene. V was shortened by 4 bases and J by 0 bases, with 9 bases between the two germline ends. The germline V gene has CDR1 LGHDT and CDR2 YNNKEL (reference sequence). The CDR3 has 14 residues. The CDR3 loop is CASSPPKANYGYTF. CDR3 in DNA: TGTGCCAGCAGCCCCCCCAAAGCTAACTATGGCTACACCTTC.

There are a few counts of this clonotype. This rearrangement joins TRBV5-1 to TRBJ2-7; D might be TRBD1 (6 bases). Germline V gene lookup returns CDR1 SGHRS and CDR2 YFSETQ. V lost 4 bases and J 0 bases, leaving 17 bases between the germline ends. The CDR3 sequence is 16 residues long. The CDR3 sequence: CASSLAGTQVSYEQYF. The CDR3 region has the DNA TGCGCCAGCAGCCTAGCCGGGACACAGGTCTCCTACGAGCAGTACTTC.

This clonotype was seen only a few times. The V and J genes are TRBV27 and TRBJ2-1; possible D gene TRBD2, 6 bases. There are 16 residues in the CDR3. V was cut by 0 bases and J by 3 bases, with 12 bases left in between. In germline, CDR1 is MNHEY, CDR2 SMNVEV (reference sequence). For the CDR3, the DNA is TGTGCCAGCAGTTTATCAGGCGGGAATTACTACAATGAGCAGTTCTTC. As protein: CASSLSGGNYYNEQFF.